A single sample is the source of the 12 T cell receptor beta chains below, sequenced in a study of blood T cells in healthy people across ages. Together with a sample-barcoded 5' primer, a J-beta primer mix was included in a second PCR lasting roughly 7 to 11 cycles. MiXCR, run by TCRdb on the 5' RACE reads, gives a single entry per CDR3 protein. The data show about 2 million distinct CDR3 sequences, around 48% seen once. The material sequenced was blood. The receptors here all came from a woman between 35 and 50 years old in good health.

The V gene is TRBV5-5, the J gene TRBJ2-1, with 7 bases matching TRBD2. Germline CDR1 SGHKS, CDR2 YYEKEE (reference sequence). The CDR3 is made up of 21 amino acids. The trim removed 0 bases at V and 0 bases at J, leaving 18 bases unmatched. CDR3 in amino acids: CASSLGYMVLGGRDSYNEQFF. The CDR3 bases are TGTGCCAGCAGCTTGGGTTATATGGTTTTGGGGGGGAGGGACTCCTACAATGAGCAGTTCTTC.

The chain recombines TRBV6-2 or TRBV6-3 with TRBJ1-2; perhaps TRBD1 as D (5 bases). V shed 10 bases and J shed 4 bases, with 22 bases lying between them. This CDR3 is 15 amino acids long. Germline V gene sequence: CDR1 MNHEY, CDR2 SVGEGT. The CDR3, as DNA: TGTGCCAACAGCCGACCAGGGCCCACGGGCTATGGCTACACCTTC. The encoded protein is CANSRPGPTGYGYTF.

The chain joins TRBV9 to TRBJ2-4, with D unresolved. The J call is doubtful: the DNA matches TRBJ2-7 better. This CDR3 region has 14 residues. The germline V gene has CDR1 SGDLS and CDR2 YYNGEE. As DNA, the CDR3 is TGTGCCAGCAGCGTAACAGCGTTGGGTTTCGAGCAGTACTTC. It is translated as CASSVTALGFEQYF.

The chain links TRBV4-2 to TRBJ2-1; 11 nucleotides match TRBD2. The length of the CDR3 is 18 residues. Germline trimming cut 3 bases from V and 4 bases from J; bases unmatched to any gene: 11. Germline V lookup: CDR1 LGHNA, CDR2 YNFKEQ. CDR3 amino acids: CASSHPSGGQSPYNEQFF. The DNA of the CDR3 is TGTGCCAGCAGCCACCCTAGCGGGGGGCAGAGCCCTTACAATGAGCAGTTCTTC.

This clonotype was recorded a few times. V usage is TRBV5-1 and J usage is TRBJ2-5; TRBD1 matches at 7 bases. The CDR3 is 15 residues long. Germline V lookup: CDR1 SGHRS, CDR2 YFSETQ. V trimming: 3 bases; J trimming: 5 bases; junction bases outside the gene matches: 10. This CDR3 reads CASSYDKTGRETQYF. The CDR3 DNA is TGCGCCAGCAGCTATGATAAGACAGGGCGGGAGACCCAGTACTTC. Full variable domain (rest looked up from reference TRBV5-1 and TRBJ2-5): KAGVTQTPRYLIKTRGQQVTLSCSPISGHRSVSWYQQTPGQGLQFLFEYFSETQRNKGNFPGRFSGRQFSNSRSEMNVSTLELGDSALYLCASSYDKTGRETQYFGPGTRLLVL.

The chain combines TRBV20-1 with TRBJ2-3; 8 positions agree with TRBD1. Germline CDR1 is DFQATT and CDR2 is SNEGSKA (reference sequence). The CDR3 is made up of 14 amino acids. J was trimmed by 3 bases and V by 6 bases; bases with no gene match: 8. This CDR3 is CSAPTGVRTDTQYF. The CDR3 DNA sequence: TGCAGTGCCCCGACAGGGGTGAGAACAGATACGCAGTATTTT.

This clonotype was seen only a few times. The J gene is TRBJ2-5, the V gene TRBV12-3 or TRBV12-4; tentative D call: TRBD2 (6 bases). Trimming cost V 5 bases and J 1 base, with 17 bases left between them. CDR3 size: 16 residues. The CDR3 reads CASSGGDVPSQETQYF. Here the CDR3 DNA reads TGTGCCAGCAGTGGCGGGGACGTACCAAGCCAAGAGACCCAGTACTTC.

J is TRBJ2-1 and V is TRBV6-2 or TRBV6-3; weak D call: TRBD1 (7 bases). Germline-derived CDR1 and CDR2 are MNHEY and SVGEGT. The CDR3 loop spans 17 amino acids. The V and J ends lost 6 bases and 5 bases respectively, with 23 bases between them. The CDR3 nucleotides are TGTGCCAGCAGAAACTGGGGGGTGACAGGGATCGACAATGAGCAGTTCTTC. It encodes CASRNWGVTGIDNEQFF.

This clonotype was observed a handful of times. The chain joins TRBV4-3 to TRBJ1-2; perhaps TRBD1 as D (5 bases). The CDR3 covers 17 residues. The germline V gene has CDR1 LGHNA and CDR2 YSLEER. The ends were cut back, 2 bases at V and 0 bases at J, with 16 bases in the middle. As DNA, the CDR3 is TGCGCCAGCAGCCAACCGCAGGGAAGAGGAGCTAACTATGGCTACACCTTC. Protein: CASSQPQGRGANYGYTF.

This clonotype was detected only a few times. The CDR3 sequence is CASSQTGGRTDTQYF. The CDR3 coding sequence is TGTGCCAGCAGCCAGACAGGGGGCCGAACAGATACGCAGTATTTT. The chain joins TRBV6-5 to TRBJ2-3; 10 nucleotides align to TRBD1. V was pared by 6 bases and J by 3 bases, with 6 bases of the junction left unmatched. Germline assignment: CDR1 MNHEY and CDR2 SVGAGI. This CDR3 has 15 amino acids.

The chain is built from TRBV7-9 and TRBJ2-7; D is undetermined. The CDR3 spans 14 residues. Germline V gene sequence: CDR1 SEHNR, CDR2 FQNEAQ (reference sequence). V gave up 3 bases and J gave up 3 bases, with 12 bases separating them. The CDR3 DNA follows: TGTGCCAGCAGCTTCCGGCACCCTTTCTACGAGCAGTACTTC. Protein sequence: CASSFRHPFYEQYF.

Here the CDR3 DNA reads TGTGCCAGCAGTGACATTGGGAGTCAGCCCCAGCATTTT. Encoded protein: CASSDIGSQPQHF. The gene calls are TRBV6-2 or TRBV6-3 and TRBJ1-5; no clear D gene. The germline gives CDR1 MNHEY, CDR2 SVGEGT. V was trimmed by 5 bases and J by 6 bases, leaving 11 bases between them. The CDR3 has 13 residues.